This TCR beta chain was identified during a study of T-cell reconstitution after alpha-beta-depleted transplantation in children. This CDR3 spans 15 amino acids. V shed 5 bases and J 6 bases; nucleotides not matched to a gene: 12. CDR1 is DFQATT and CDR2 is SNEGSKA in the germline V gene (reference sequence). This clonotype appeared a few times. Preparing the TCRbeta library involved the use of unique molecular identifiers. TCRdb reanalysed the PCR reads using MiXCR and keeps one entry per CDR3 protein. This sample yields roughly 400,000 distinct CDR3 sequences, of which 20% are seen a single time; approximately 3.9% belongs to the top ten.

This specimen consisted of PBMCs from the stem cell graft donor, obtained from the stem cell graft. The chain recombines TRBV20-1 with TRBJ2-5; 10 bases match TRBD2. The origin of this receptor is a human donor who donated a stem cell graft to a child with acute myeloid leukemia. The chain's CDR3 is CSAYPSGRAIKTQYF. The CDR3 DNA reads TGCAGTGCTTATCCAAGCGGGAGGGCCATAAAGACCCAGTACTTC.